Listed below are T cell receptor beta chains from one sample, sequenced in a study of T cells in Graves' hyperthyroidism and ophthalmopathy. Using its own MiXCR run on the multiplex PCR reads, TCRdb lists one record per CDR3 protein. The sample has some 570,000 distinct CDR3 sequences; about 15% are singletons. The sample was blood. These receptors originate from a young woman with Graves' ophthalmopathy. Both conserved end residues are part of each CDR3. Fields, in order: clone size, D gene, CDR3 length, J gene, V gene, CDR3 protein, CDR3 DNA. A D gene is named only where the DNA matches it firmly. Clone size is shown for a subset of rows, as once, few, many or a class of expanded clone.

>many|.|17|TRBJ2-1|TRBV20-1
CSAKGQGGKSSYNEQFF
TGCAGTGCTAAAGGGCAGGGCGGCAAGAGCTCCTACAATGAGCAGTTCTTC
>many|TRBD2|17|TRBJ2-1|TRBV5-1
CASSSGLGLAGDNEQFF
TGCGCCAGCAGCTCGGGACTAGGACTAGCGGGGGACAATGAGCAGTTCTTC
>.|TRBD2|18|TRBJ2-7|TRBV28
CASSLSGLAGGSSYEQYF
TGTGCCAGCAGTTTGTCGGGACTAGCGGGAGGCAGCTCCTACGAGCAGTACTTC
>.|.|13|TRBJ2-7|TRBV7-3
CASSFGPNSEQYF
TGTGCCAGCAGCTTCGGACCCAACAGCGAGCAGTACTTC
>many|.|13|TRBJ2-7|TRBV6-2/TRBV6-3
CASSYGNQYEQYF
TGTGCCAGCAGTTACGGGAACCAATACGAGCAGTACTTC
>many|TRBD2|14|TRBJ2-5|TRBV7-9
CASSWRGEEETQYF
TGTGCCAGCAGCTGGCGGGGGGAAGAAGAGACCCAGTACTTC
>many|TRBD1|11|TRBJ1-1|TRBV6-1
CASRQGTEAFF
TGTGCCAGCAGACAGGGGACTGAAGCTTTCTTT
>.|.|15|TRBJ1-2|TRBV12-3/TRBV12-4
CASGSNIIINYGYTF
TGTGCCAGCGGAAGTAACATTATAATTAACTATGGCTACACCTTC
>few|.|15|TRBJ1-4|TRBV15
CATSTLGGTNEKLFF
TGTGCCACCAGCACCCTAGGGGGAACTAATGAAAAACTGTTTTTT
>many|.|15|TRBJ1-1|TRBV2
CASSEERDTNTEAFF
TGTGCCAGCAGTGAAGAGCGGGACACAAACACTGAAGCTTTCTTT
>.|TRBD1|20|TRBJ2-1|TRBV6-1
CASSENLGGPLQISYNEQFF
TGTGCCAGCAGTGAAAACTTAGGGGGCCCTTTGCAGATATCCTACAATGAGCAGTTCTTC
>.|.|11|TRBJ1-2|TRBV27
CASAGAKGYTF
TGTGCCAGTGCAGGGGCGAAGGGCTACACCTTC
>many|.|15|TRBJ1-1|TRBV30
CAWRPHGQWNTEAFF
TGTGCCTGGAGGCCTCATGGACAATGGAACACTGAAGCTTTCTTT
>few|TRBD2|15|TRBJ2-1|TRBV2
CASSEGGLAGDEQFF
TGTGCCAGCAGTGAAGGGGGACTAGCGGGAGATGAGCAGTTCTTC
>many|.|15|TRBJ2-7|TRBV7-3
CASSSFPGLGYEQYF
TGTGCCAGCAGCTCATTCCCGGGACTGGGCTACGAGCAGTACTTC
>many|TRBD2|14|TRBJ2-7|TRBV6-2/TRBV6-3
CASSQSGIPYEQYF
TGTGCCAGCAGCCAGAGCGGGATCCCCTACGAGCAGTACTTC
>.|.|17|TRBJ1-5|TRBV7-7
CASSRPDSRGLNQPQHF
TGTGCTAGCAGTCGACCGGACAGCAGGGGCTTAAATCAGCCCCAGCATTTT
>many|.|14|TRBJ2-5|TRBV11-2
CASSFDGEVETQYF
TGTGCCAGCAGCTTCGACGGGGAGGTAGAGACCCAGTACTTC
>many|TRBD2|17|TRBJ2-2|TRBV5-5
CASSLWLAGGPPGELFF
TGTGCCAGCAGCTTGTGGTTAGCGGGAGGGCCCCCCGGGGAGCTGTTTTTT
>many|TRBD1|14|TRBJ1-2|TRBV7-2
CASSFGTAFYGYTF
TGTGCCAGCAGCTTTGGGACAGCGTTCTATGGCTACACCTTC
>.|.|16|TRBJ2-2|TRBV11-2
CASSLGGGFNTGELFF
TGTGCCAGCAGTTTAGGCGGCGGGTTCAACACCGGGGAGCTGTTTTTT
>.|TRBD2|16|TRBJ2-2|TRBV5-8
CASGFDAGGGTGELFF
TGTGCCAGCGGCTTCGATGCCGGGGGGGGGACCGGGGAGCTGTTTTTT
>.|.|15|TRBJ1-5|TRBV27
CASSLYGVGNQPQHF
TGTGCCAGCAGTTTATACGGGGTAGGCAATCAGCCCCAGCATTTT
>.|TRBD1|14|TRBJ2-5|TRBV27
CASTLDRVEETQYF
TGTGCCAGCACCCTGGACAGGGTAGAAGAGACCCAGTACTTC
>.|.|14|TRBJ1-1|TRBV20-1
CSARDSEGNTEAFF
TGCAGTGCTAGAGATTCGGAAGGGAACACTGAAGCTTTCTTT
>.|TRBD2|17|TRBJ2-3|TRBV19
CASSIVMAGVGTDTQYF
TGTGCCAGTAGTATAGTAATGGCGGGAGTGGGCACAGATACGCAGTATTTT
>once|.|14|TRBJ1-5|TRBV6-1
CALPRHYSNQPQHF
TGTGCCCTTCCCCGACACTATAGCAATCAGCCCCAGCATTTT
>.|TRBD1|14|TRBJ1-2|TRBV6-1
CATRGTGDKGGYTF
TGTGCCACCAGGGGGACAGGGGATAAGGGTGGCTACACCTTC
>many|.|16|TRBJ2-1|TRBV7-9
CASSLVSGGLPNEQFF
TGTGCCAGCAGCTTAGTCTCCGGGGGTCTCCCTAATGAGCAGTTCTTC
>.|TRBD2|15|TRBJ2-3|TRBV2
CASRPSGRSTDTQYF
TGTGCCAGTAGACCTAGCGGGAGGTCCACAGATACGCAGTATTTT
>.|.|13|TRBJ2-1|TRBV7-9
CASSPQPRGEQFF
TGTGCCAGCAGCCCCCAGCCCCGGGGAGAGCAGTTCTTC
>many|.|13|TRBJ2-5|TRBV27
CASKVYGAETQYF
TGTGCCAGCAAAGTATACGGGGCAGAGACCCAGTACTTC
>many|TRBD2|18|TRBJ2-1|TRBV15
CATSRLLAGATSYNEQFF
TGTGCCACCAGCAGATTACTAGCGGGAGCGACATCCTACAATGAGCAGTTCTTC
>many|.|15|TRBJ1-5|TRBV24-1
CATSGAGTPNQPQHF
TGTGCCACCAGTGGAGCCGGGACACCGAATCAGCCCCAGCATTTT
>.|.|16|TRBJ1-1|TRBV6-5
CASSYSNTPGNTEAFF
TGTGCCAGCAGTTACTCGAACACGCCAGGTAACACTGAAGCTTTCTTT
>many|.|15|TRBJ2-3|TRBV20-1
CSARAWGLRTDTQYF
TGCAGTGCTAGGGCCTGGGGGCTTCGCACAGATACGCAGTATTTT
>few|.|16|TRBJ1-5|TRBV4-1
CASSQDQGYSNQPQHF
TGCGCCAGCAGCCAAGATCAGGGTTATAGCAATCAGCCCCAGCATTTT